This T cell receptor (beta chain) was observed in a study of T cell changes during pregnancy in multiple sclerosis. Generated by immunoSEQ multiplex PCR, the TCRdb table keeps only in-frame clones and is missing some. Found here are tens of thousands of clones, 90% to 95% of them singletons; the top ten hold around 5%. The CDR3 loop spans 14 amino acids. Between the trimmed V and J ends, which lost 1 base and 2 bases, there was a span of 9 bases. Germline V lookup: CDR1 SGHTA, CDR2 FQGNSA. This clone was picked up one time. The chain has TRBV7-2 and TRBJ2-7, with no clear D. The source was CD8+ T cells from peripheral blood mononuclear cells, collected before pregnancy. The source is a female donor with multiple sclerosis, enrolled in a pregnancy study. CDR3 residues: CASSLGLKAYEQYF. In DNA form, the CDR3 reads TGTGCCAGCAGCTTAGGACTGAAAGCCTACGAGCAGTACTTC.